This TCR beta chain was identified in a study of cytomegalovirus exposure and HLA in healthy donors. Study-wide background: Samples from HLA-typed donors yielded some 85 million unique TCRs in an early data release.

V lost 0 bases to trimming and J lost 4 bases; unmatched junction nucleotides: 8. Per germline, CDR1 MGHDK and CDR2 SYGVNS. CDR3 size: 17 residues. The study's findings and limits: With high specificity and sensitivity, the classifier reportedly diagnosed cytomegalovirus status. According to the study, around 160 TCR beta chains were cytomegalovirus-associated.

The primer mix had 60 Vbeta and 13 Jbeta primers. Profiled with immunoSEQ multiplex PCR; TCRdb holds only in-frame clones, not every one. The table shows roughly 100,000 clones, with 75% to 85% occurring only once. As concerns this clone: The antigen is not known.

The clonotype comes from a young man in good health and CMV-seronegative. V and J are TRBV25-1 and TRBJ2-5, with TRBD1 matching over 10 bases. The sample comprised PBMCs. The CDR3 protein is CASSEYRDRGRTETQYF. The CDR3, as DNA: TGTGCCAGCAGTGAATATCGAGACAGGGGGCGCACAGAGACCCAGTACTTC.